One and the same sample provided the 30 T cell receptor beta chains below, sequenced in a study of blood T cells in healthy people across ages. A second PCR, run for 7 to 11 cycles, used a sample-barcoded 5' primer plus a J-beta primer mix. TCRdb re-called the 5' RACE reads through MiXCR, storing one row per CDR3 protein. Of roughly 1,000,000 distinct CDR3 sequences in the sample, roughly 24% were seen once. Another study also made use of these data, one on T cells of mothers and their children.

Sequencing was done on a sample of blood. These receptors came from a girl aged 2-10 years in good health.

The CDR3 spells CASGDWVYNEQFF. CDR3 DNA sequence: TGTGCCTCGGGGGACTGGGTATACAATGAGCAGTTCTTC. This chain uses TRBV7-9 with TRBJ2-5, with a weak D call TRBD2 (6 bases). With the DNA end fitting TRBJ2-1 better, the J assignment may be wrong. The CDR3 sequence is 13 residues long. Germline CDR1 and CDR2: SEHNR and FQNEAQ (reference sequence).

On this clonotype itself: A read error may account for a junction end that differs from germline. The chain combines TRBV20-1 with TRBJ2-3, with TRBD2 matching 11 bases. Germline V gene sequence: CDR1 DFQATT, CDR2 SNEGSKA (reference sequence). The CDR3 sequence is 17 residues long. CDR3: CSASWAASGGLGDTRYF. The CDR3 nucleotides read TGCAGTGCTAGTTGGGCGGCTAGCGGGGGGTTGGGAGATACGCGGTATTTT.

Only a few counts were recorded for this clonotype. The chain joins TRBV4-2 to TRBJ2-7, with 11 positions matching TRBD1. Germline CDR1 is LGHNA and CDR2 is YNFKEQ. Trimming removed 4 bases from V and 6 bases from J; junction bases left unmatched: 2. The CDR3 consists of 13 residues. The CDR3 loop is CASSRGTGGEQYF. Written as DNA, the CDR3 is TGTGCCAGCAGCCGCGGGACAGGGGGCGAGCAGTACTTC.

This clonotype has more than one count but fewer than ten. The chain couples TRBV29-1 to TRBJ1-1; 8 positions match TRBD1. The germline V gene encodes CDR1 SQVTM and CDR2 ANQGSEA. The junction had 10 bases not matched to a gene; V was cut back by 5 bases and J by 2 bases. CDR3 length: 15 residues. CDR3 DNA: TGCAGCGTTCAGGGGGCGGTGGGTGCTAACACTGAAGCTTTCTTT. Translation: CSVQGAVGANTEAFF.

This clonotype turned up a few times. The V and J genes are TRBV11-2 and TRBJ2-3; 8 bases are shared with TRBD2. The CDR3 is 15 residues long. With 6 bases clipped from V and 2 bases from J, the junction kept 7 bases outside the gene matches. Germline CDR1 and CDR2: SGHAT and FQNNGV. CDR3: CASSMTSVDTDTQYF. CDR3 in DNA: TGTGCCAGCAGTATGACTAGCGTAGACACAGATACGCAGTATTTT.

As to this clonotype: Sequence at one end of the junction differs from germline and may be a read error. This sequence joins TRBV20-1 and TRBJ2-1; D remains ambiguous. Germline V gene lookup returns CDR1 DFQATT and CDR2 SNEGSKA (reference sequence). The CDR3 runs 14 residues. The CDR3 DNA reads TGCAGTGCTCCCCGGGCCAGCTCCCACAATGAGCAGTTCTTC. Translating it yields CSAPRASSHNEQFF.

The CDR3 coding sequence is TGCAGTGCTCTAAAGGGACAGGGGGGCCAAGAGACCCAGTACTTC. This sequence encodes CSALKGQGGQETQYF. The chain has TRBV20-1 and TRBJ2-5; 11 bases align to TRBD1. The J segment lost 1 base and the V segment lost 5 bases, leaving 6 bases of the junction unmatched. CDR3 length equals 15 residues. The germline V gene encodes CDR1 DFQATT and CDR2 SNEGSKA (reference sequence).

The chain recombines TRBV6-1 with TRBJ1-1; weak D call: TRBD1 (6 bases). Germline V CDR1 and CDR2: MNHNS, SASEGT. Trimming removed 6 bases from V and 0 bases from J, with 29 bases in between. This CDR3 is 20 amino acids long. For the CDR3, the DNA is TGTGCCAGCAGCAAATTTTCGGACAGCAGGAAGATTAACATGAACACTGAAGCTTTCTTT. This codes for CASSKFSDSRKINMNTEAFF.

CDR3 sequence reads: CATSDPRTSTDTQYF. CDR3 bases: TGTGCCACCAGTGATCCTAGGACTAGCACAGATACGCAGTATTTT. The V gene is TRBV24-1, the J gene TRBJ2-3, with D perhaps TRBD2 (5 bases). The CDR3 has 15 amino acids. Trimming stripped 3 bases from V and 0 bases from J, with 9 bases between. CDR1 KGHDR and CDR2 SFDVKD come from the germline V gene.

V usage is TRBV7-9 and J usage is TRBJ2-7; D is perhaps TRBD1 or TRBD2 (5 bases each). V was cut by 5 bases and J by 1 base, with 21 bases left in between. The CDR3 totals 17 residues. The germline V gene encodes CDR1 SEHNR and CDR2 FQNEAQ (reference sequence). CDR3 protein: CASSPPRGDKDSYEQYF. For the CDR3, the DNA is TGTGCCAGCAGCCCCCCGAGGGGCGATAAGGATTCCTACGAGCAGTACTTC.

The chain carries TRBV28 and TRBJ2-1; the D is unclear. The last part of the DNA fits TRBJ2-7 better; the J call may be wrong. The CDR3 loop spans 12 amino acids. Looked up from germline, CDR1 is MDHEN and CDR2 is SYDVKM. This chain's CDR3 is CATSGSSYEQYF. CDR3 DNA: TGTGCCACCTCTGGTAGCTCCTACGAGCAGTACTTC.

The chain has TRBV4-3 and TRBJ2-3, with D possibly TRBD2 on 6 matching bases. The V and J ends lost 0 bases and 3 bases respectively, with 13 bases between them. The CDR3 contains 16 residues. Germline loops: CDR1 LGHNA, CDR2 YSLEER. CDR3 coding DNA: TGCGCCAGCAGCCAAGATCTGCGGGGTTTGACAGATACGCAGTATTTT. It yields the protein CASSQDLRGLTDTQYF.

The chain combines TRBV11-2 with TRBJ2-5; TRBD1 or TRBD2 may be the D gene (6 bases each). CDR1 is SGHAT, CDR2 FQNNGV, per germline. CDR3 length equals 14 residues. The V end was cut by 5 bases, the J end by 6 bases, with 16 bases between. The CDR3 loop reads CASSPGAGVKTQYF. In DNA, the CDR3 is TGTGCCAGCAGCCCGGGGGCAGGGGTAAAGACCCAGTACTTC. Based on the CDR3 plus reference TRBV11-2 and TRBJ2-5, the full variable domain is EAGVAQSPRYKIIEKRQSVAFWCNPISGHATLYWYQQILGQGPKLLIQFQNNGVVDDSQLPKDRFSAERLKGVDSTLKIQPAKLEDSAVYLCASSPGAGVKTQYFGPGTRLLVL.

V usage is TRBV10-3 and J usage is TRBJ2-1, with D maybe TRBD2 (6 bases). Per the germline V gene, CDR1 is ENHRY and CDR2 is SYGVKD. The CDR3 is 15 residues long. Trimming stripped 0 bases from V and 8 bases from J, with 14 bases between. The CDR3 DNA reads TGTGCCATCAGTGAGTCGGGAGCGGAGGGTGATGAGCAGTTCTTC. It yields the protein CAISESGAEGDEQFF.

This clonotype was counted between two and nine times. The J gene is TRBJ1-2, the V gene TRBV5-6; TRBD1 might be the D (5 bases). CDR1 SGHDT and CDR2 YYEEEE come from the germline V gene. V was clipped by 4 bases and J by 5 bases, with 21 bases between them. CDR3 length: 16 amino acids. CDR3 region: CASSEYGTVSRYGYTF. The CDR3 DNA reads as TGTGCCAGCAGCGAATATGGGACCGTTTCGAGATATGGCTACACCTTC.

This CDR3 reads CSVETVKTENTEAFF. CDR3 nucleotides: TGCAGCGTTGAGACAGTGAAAACAGAGAACACTGAAGCTTTCTTT. The rearrangement joins TRBV29-1 to TRBJ1-1, with TRBD1 as a possible D gene (5 bases). Per germline, CDR1 SQVTM and CDR2 ANQGSEA. V lost 3 bases and J 1 base, leaving 15 bases between the germline ends. The CDR3 is 15 amino acids. Full variable domain (outside the CDR3, taken from reference TRBV29-1 and TRBJ1-1): SAVISQKPSRDICQRGTSLTIQCQVDSQVTMMFWYRQQPGQSLTLIATANQGSEATYESGFVIDKFPISRPNLTFSTLTVSNMSPEDSSIYLCSVETVKTENTEAFFGQGTRLTVV.

The sample holds a few counts of this clonotype. The V call is TRBV28, the J call TRBJ2-7; possible D gene TRBD2, 6 bases. Germline assignment: CDR1 MDHEN and CDR2 SYDVKM. Trimming cost V 4 bases and J 3 bases, with 22 bases left between them. This CDR3 is built from 17 residues. Here the CDR3 DNA reads TGTGCCAGCAGTTCCCCCAGAGTCCGGGACTTTTACTACGAGCAGTACTTC. It is translated as CASSSPRVRDFYYEQYF.

The chain joins TRBV20-1 to TRBJ1-4; the D gene is possibly TRBD1 (6 bases). The CDR3 sequence is 14 residues long. Germline-derived CDR1 and CDR2 are DFQATT and SNEGSKA (reference sequence). The V end was cut by 6 bases, the J end by 0 bases, with 11 bases between. DNA for the CDR3: TGCAGTGCCGCGGACAGAGCAACTAATGAAAAACTGTTTTTT. Translating gives CSAADRATNEKLFF.

Details on this clonotype: A read error may produce the germline difference seen at one junction end. CDR3: CASGQGREQYF. Here the CDR3 DNA reads TGCGCCAGCGGCCAAGGCCGCGAGCAGTACTTC. V is TRBV4-1 and J is TRBJ2-5, with D uncertain. Judging by the DNA end, TRBJ2-7 fits better; the J call may be wrong. Germline lookup yields CDR1 MGHRA and CDR2 YSYEKL. The CDR3 contains 11 residues.

The chain carries TRBV29-1 and TRBJ1-1, with D hard to call. V was pared by 7 bases and J by 3 bases, with 12 bases between. The CDR3 extends over 12 amino acids. Per the germline V gene, CDR1 is SQVTM and CDR2 is ANQGSEA. CDR3 residues: CSAPTSYTEAFF. CDR3 DNA: TGCAGCGCCCCGACATCTTACACTGAAGCTTTCTTT.

This chain links TRBV3-1 with TRBJ1-4; D ambiguous. The germline V gene has CDR1 LGHDT and CDR2 YNNKEL (reference sequence). Trimming pared 2 bases from V and 0 bases from J, leaving 10 bases between. CDR3 length equals 16 residues. The CDR3 region is CASSQRTPSTNEKLFF. CDR3 nucleotide sequence: TGTGCCAGCAGCCAAAGGACTCCTTCAACTAATGAAAAACTGTTTTTT.

The genes are TRBV11-2 and TRBJ1-2, with no clear D. CDR1 SGHAT and CDR2 FQNNGV come from the germline V gene. Trimming removed 5 bases at V and 4 bases at J, with 8 bases between. The CDR3 extends over 12 amino acids. The CDR3, as DNA: TGTGCCAGCAGCCCCGCCACCTATGGCTACACCTTC. Protein product: CASSPATYGYTF. Combining the CDR3 with reference TRBV11-2 and TRBJ1-2 gives the whole variable domain EAGVAQSPRYKIIEKRQSVAFWCNPISGHATLYWYQQILGQGPKLLIQFQNNGVVDDSQLPKDRFSAERLKGVDSTLKIQPAKLEDSAVYLCASSPATYGYTFGSGTRLTVV.

On this clonotype: One end of the junction is discordant with germline, which a read error may explain. The J gene is TRBJ2-3, the V gene TRBV7-8; no clear D gene. CDR1 is SGHVS and CDR2 is FQNEAQ in the germline V gene. The CDR3 runs 17 residues. In DNA, the CDR3 is TGCGCCAGCAGCCATAGACCGGCGGTGCCCTTCACAGATACGCAGTATTTT. It is translated as CASSHRPAVPFTDTQYF.

There are a few counts of this clonotype. J is TRBJ1-1 and V is TRBV29-1, with no clear D. Trimming stripped 6 bases from V and 1 base from J, with 12 bases between. The germline V gene has CDR1 SQVTM and CDR2 ANQGSEA. The CDR3 extends over 13 amino acids. CDR3 region: CSVRPGPNTEAFF. The CDR3 coding sequence is TGCAGCGTCCGACCGGGCCCGAACACTGAAGCTTTCTTT.

This chain uses TRBV3-1 with TRBJ2-3; D remains ambiguous. Germline V lookup: CDR1 LGHDT, CDR2 YNNKEL (reference sequence). There are 14 residues in the CDR3. Deletions cut 0 bases from V and 3 bases from J, with 7 bases between. CDR3 sequence reads: CASSQDVSTDTQYF. In nucleotides, the CDR3 is TGTGCCAGCAGCCAAGATGTCTCGACAGATACGCAGTATTTT.

The chain carries TRBV5-4 and TRBJ2-7; TRBD1 matches at 7 bases. The better agreement between TRBJ2-4 and the DNA end casts doubt on the J call. The CDR3 runs to 13 residues. Germline V gene lookup returns CDR1 SGHNT and CDR2 YYREEE (reference sequence). The CDR3 here is CASSQGTENIQYF. Written as DNA, the CDR3 is TGTGCCAGCAGCCAAGGGACAGAAAACATTCAGTACTTC.

The table lists this clonotype with a few counts. This chain connects TRBV6-4 to TRBJ2-5; D could derive from TRBD1 or TRBD2 (5 bases each). This CDR3 is 13 amino acids long. Trimming cost V 6 bases and J 5 bases, with 13 bases left between them. Germline V gene data show CDR1 as MRHNA and CDR2 as SNTAGT. The CDR3 sequence is CASSREISETQYF. The CDR3 DNA is TGTGCCAGCAGCAGGGAGATTTCGGAGACCCAGTACTTC.

The chain joins TRBV6-5 to TRBJ1-5; D uncertain. Germline V gene sequence: CDR1 MNHEY, CDR2 SVGAGI. The V and J ends lost 0 bases and 5 bases respectively, with 5 bases between them. The CDR3 totals 13 residues. CDR3 DNA: TGTGCCAGCAGTTACTCATGGGATCAGCCCCAGCATTTT. This encodes CASSYSWDQPQHF.

This chain joins TRBV20-1 and TRBJ2-5, with D maybe TRBD2 (6 bases). The end of the DNA is better explained by TRBJ2-7, so the J call may be wrong. The CDR3 covers 15 residues. Germline lookup yields CDR1 DFQATT and CDR2 SNEGSKA (reference sequence). CDR3 in amino acids: CSASHGSESNNEQYF. The CDR3 nucleotides are TGCAGTGCTAGTCACGGGAGTGAGTCGAATAACGAGCAGTACTTC.

The chain joins TRBV15 to TRBJ2-2; 7 nucleotides agree with TRBD2. Trimming at V came to 4 bases and at J to 5 bases, leaving 4 bases not matched to a gene. Per germline, CDR1 LNHNV and CDR2 YYDKDF (reference sequence). CDR3 size: 14 residues. Here the CDR3 DNA reads TGTGCCACCAGCACTAGGGGAGGGACCGGGGAGCTGTTTTTT. Translating it yields CATSTRGGTGELFF.